This T cell receptor (beta chain) appears in the sequencing data of a study of blood T cells in healthy people across ages. Study-level findings and limits: A strong correlation was seen between TCR beta diversity and naive T cell percentage.

Points on this clonotype: The antigen is not known.

Primers used in a second PCR of roughly 6 to 11 cycles were a sample-barcoded 5' primer and a J-beta primer mix. TCRdb analysed the 5' RACE reads with MiXCR anew, one entry per CDR3 protein. Of hundreds of thousands of distinct CDR3 sequences in the sample, around 42% were seen once. CDR3 length: 13 residues. Trimming removed 3 bases from V and 1 base from J, with 8 bases in between. Germline V CDR1 and CDR2: DFQATT, SNEGSKA (reference sequence). This TCR was recovered from a man aged 55 to 70 in good health. Source material: blood. The J gene is TRBJ2-3, the V gene TRBV20-1; D might be TRBD2 (5 bases). The CDR3, as DNA: TGCAGTGCTAGGTGGGGAGGCACAGATACGCAGTATTTT. This encodes CSARWGGTDTQYF.